This T cell receptor (beta chain) was identified during a study of cytotoxic CD8 clonotypes in ibrutinib-treated CLL. Sequencing used immunoSEQ multiplex PCR; TCRdb keeps in-frame clones, though not all of them. The sample records 300,000 to 350,000 clones, about 80% being singletons. Trimming left V 3 bases short and J 4 bases short, with 7 bases between. CDR3 length: 11 residues. From germline, CDR1 is DFQATT and CDR2 SNEGSKA (reference sequence). The J gene is TRBJ2-7, the V gene TRBV20-1; D uncertain. The sequence derives from a human donor with chronic lymphocytic leukemia. The specimen comprised PBMCs, sampled before ibrutinib treatment. CDR3 sequence reads: CSASRSYEQYF. The CDR3, as DNA: TGCAGTGCTAGCCGATCTTACGAGCAGTACTTC.